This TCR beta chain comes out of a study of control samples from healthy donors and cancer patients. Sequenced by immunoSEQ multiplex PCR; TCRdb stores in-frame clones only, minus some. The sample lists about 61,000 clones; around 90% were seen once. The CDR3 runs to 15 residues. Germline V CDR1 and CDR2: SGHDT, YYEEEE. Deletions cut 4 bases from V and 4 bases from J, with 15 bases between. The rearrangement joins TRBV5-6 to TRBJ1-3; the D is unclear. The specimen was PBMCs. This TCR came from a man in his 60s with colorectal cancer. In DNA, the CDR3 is TGTGCCAGCAGCCGGAGACACAGATCGGGAAACACCATATATTTT. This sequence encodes CASSRRHRSGNTIYF. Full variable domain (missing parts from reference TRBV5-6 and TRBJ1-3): DAGVTQSPTHLIKTRGQQVTLRCSPKSGHDTVSWYQQALGQGPQFIFQYYEEEERQRGNFPDRFSGHQFPNYSSELNVNALLLGDSALYLCASSRRHRSGNTIYFGEGSWLTVV.